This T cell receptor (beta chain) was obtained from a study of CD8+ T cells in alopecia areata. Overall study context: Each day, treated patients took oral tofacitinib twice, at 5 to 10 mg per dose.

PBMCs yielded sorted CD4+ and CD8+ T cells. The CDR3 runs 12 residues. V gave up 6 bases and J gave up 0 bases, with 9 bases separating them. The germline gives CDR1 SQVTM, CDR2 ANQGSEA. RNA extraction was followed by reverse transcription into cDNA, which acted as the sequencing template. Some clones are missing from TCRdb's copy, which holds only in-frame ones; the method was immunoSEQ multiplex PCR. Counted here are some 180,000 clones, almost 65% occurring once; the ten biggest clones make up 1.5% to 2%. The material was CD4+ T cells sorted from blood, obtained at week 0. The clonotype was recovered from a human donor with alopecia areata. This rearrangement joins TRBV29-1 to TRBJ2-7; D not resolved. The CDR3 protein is CSVASFSYEQYF. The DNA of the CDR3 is TGCAGCGTGGCCTCTTTCTCCTACGAGCAGTACTTC.